The clone carrying this T cell receptor (beta chain) was found a few times. This entry comes from a study of T cells after yellow fever vaccination. The germline V gene encodes CDR1 SQVTM and CDR2 ANQGSEA. V was shortened by 6 bases and J by 6 bases, with 14 bases between the two germline ends. CDR3 length equals 12 residues. One entry per CDR3 protein results from TCRdb running MiXCR on the 5' RACE reads. The data show 250,000 to 300,000 distinct CDR3 sequences, with about 5% seen just once and roughly 3.4% held by the top ten. The chain joins TRBV29-1 to TRBJ1-1; maybe TRBD1 (5 bases). This specimen was CD4+ T cells sorted from PBMCs, taken on the day of the yellow fever booster vaccination. The clonotype comes from a man between 18 and 35 years old who received the YFV17D yellow fever vaccine. CDR3: CSVFGGKPEAFF. The CDR3 coding sequence is TGCAGCGTATTCGGGGGGAAACCTGAAGCTTTCTTT.